Shown below are 17 T cell receptor beta chains from a single sample sequenced in a study of T cell repertoires in cytomegalovirus infection. TCRdb re-called the reads with MiXCR, one entry per CDR3 protein. The repertoire includes around 330,000 distinct CDR3 sequences, roughly 17% of them detected once, and approximately 12% sits in the top ten. Sequenced input: PBMCs. These receptors were obtained from a human donor in good health (CMV status not recorded). Some clones in this sample may be carry-over from other donors' samples.

This clonotype was seen more than once but under ten times. This chain connects TRBV4-2 to TRBJ1-2, with D possibly TRBD1 on 6 matching bases. CDR1 LGHNA and CDR2 YNFKEQ come from the germline V gene. CDR3 size: 14 residues. V was trimmed by 0 bases and J by 7 bases, leaving 12 bases between them. The chain's CDR3 is CASSQEGGLGGYTF. DNA of the CDR3: TGTGCCAGCAGCCAAGAGGGGGGGCTGGGTGGCTACACCTTC.

This clonotype was recorded many times. The J gene is TRBJ2-7, the V gene TRBV7-2; D remains unclear. Germline assignment: CDR1 SGHTA and CDR2 FQGNSA. The V end was cut by 5 bases, the J end by 3 bases, with 5 bases between. The CDR3 has 11 amino acids. DNA of the CDR3: TGTGCCAGCAGCGCCAGCTACGAGCAGTACTTC. The encoded protein is CASSASYEQYF.

This chain links TRBV29-1 with TRBJ2-1, with D possibly matching TRBD1 (6 bases). The CDR3 totals 14 residues. CDR1 is SQVTM and CDR2 is ANQGSEA in the germline V gene. With 3 bases removed from V and 3 bases from J, the gap between germline ends came to 12 bases. The CDR3 loop is CSVDTQDSYNEQFF. CDR3 coding DNA: TGCAGCGTTGATACCCAGGACAGCTACAATGAGCAGTTCTTC.

The chain carries TRBV7-2 and TRBJ1-4; D perhaps matches TRBD1 (6 bases). Germline V gene data show CDR1 as SGHTA and CDR2 as FQGNSA. This CDR3 has 16 amino acids. Trimming stripped 4 bases from V and 4 bases from J, with 16 bases between. CDR3 nucleotides: TGTGCCAGCAGCTCCGGACAGACCCGGTATAATGAAAAACTGTTTTTT. It encodes CASSSGQTRYNEKLFF.

This clonotype came up a few times. The rearrangement links TRBV10-3 to TRBJ2-7, with D hard to call. Trimming took off 0 bases at V and 6 bases at J, with 3 bases between the two ends. Germline-derived CDR1 and CDR2 are ENHRY and SYGVKD. This CDR3 comprises 11 residues. The CDR3 spells CAISESGEQYF. The DNA of the CDR3 is TGTGCCATCAGTGAGTCAGGCGAGCAGTACTTC.

Many counts were recorded for this clonotype. This chain uses TRBV25-1 with TRBJ2-3; TRBD1 matches 9 bases. The V segment lost 9 bases and the J segment 3 bases; nucleotides outside the gene matches: 10. The CDR3 runs 15 residues. Looked up from germline, CDR1 is MGHDK and CDR2 is SYGVNS. The DNA of the CDR3 is TGTGCCAGTGCTGGGACAGGGAGCGGAACAGATACGCAGTATTTT. It encodes CASAGTGSGTDTQYF.

In its sample, this clonotype was seen a few times. This chain joins TRBV27 and TRBJ1-2; D not certain. CDR1 and CDR2 from the germline V gene are MNHEY and SMNVEV (reference sequence). Deletions cut 5 bases from V and 8 bases from J, with 24 bases between. This CDR3 is built from 16 residues. Here the CDR3 DNA reads TGTGCCAGCAGTCCCACGTTAGGCCGTAGGACGGAGGGCTACACCTTC. This sequence encodes CASSPTLGRRTEGYTF.

The chain uses TRBV20-1 and TRBJ1-5, with D maybe TRBD1 (6 bases). CDR1 is DFQATT, CDR2 SNEGSKA, per germline (reference sequence). Trimming pared 1 base from V and 0 bases from J, leaving 16 bases between. The CDR3 consists of 17 residues. This CDR3 is CSARAQDRYLSNQPQHF. DNA of the CDR3: TGCAGTGCTAGAGCTCAGGACAGATACCTTAGCAATCAGCCCCAGCATTTT.

This clonotype was counted many times. Written as DNA, the CDR3 is TGTGCCAGCAGCCTGACAGGACGCCCTAGCACAGATACGCAGTATTTT. Translated: CASSLTGRPSTDTQYF. The chain recombines TRBV12-3 or TRBV12-4 with TRBJ2-3; possibly TRBD1 for D (6 bases). Trimming left V 6 bases short and J 0 bases short, with 16 bases between. The CDR3 runs to 16 residues.

This clonotype was seen a single time. The V gene is TRBV20-1, the J gene TRBJ2-2; D is ambiguous. V was shortened by 1 base and J by 1 base, with 7 bases between the two germline ends. The CDR3 consists of 14 residues. The germline V gene encodes CDR1 DFQATT and CDR2 SNEGSKA (reference sequence). CDR3 nucleotides: TGCAGTGCTAGAGTGCTCCAGAACACCGGGGAGCTGTTTTTT. It encodes CSARVLQNTGELFF.

The J gene is TRBJ2-2, the V gene TRBV11-1; possible D gene TRBD2, 6 bases. V lost 7 bases and J 8 bases, leaving 11 bases between the germline ends. CDR3 length: 12 amino acids. Germline values: CDR1 SGHAT, CDR2 FQDESV (reference sequence). Here the CDR3 DNA reads TGTGCCAGCACCACCCGGGGGGGGGAGCTGTTTTTT. Its protein is CASTTRGGELFF.

In this sample, this clonotype turned up a few times. The V and J genes are TRBV6-5 and TRBJ2-3; D is undetermined. CDR3 length: 16 amino acids. From germline, CDR1 is MNHEY and CDR2 SVGAGI. V was clipped by 0 bases and J by 0 bases, with 10 bases between them. The CDR3 region is CASSYSTRASTDTQYF. The DNA of the CDR3 is TGTGCCAGCAGTTACTCGACCAGAGCTAGCACAGATACGCAGTATTTT.

There are many counts of this clonotype. The chain links TRBV6-1 to TRBJ1-5; D not resolved. The CDR3 runs to 15 residues. The germline gives CDR1 MNHNS, CDR2 SASEGT. Deletions cut 1 base from V and 0 bases from J, with 7 bases between. The CDR3 protein is CASSEGSFSNQPQHF. CDR3 in DNA: TGTGCCAGCAGTGAAGGTAGCTTTAGCAATCAGCCCCAGCATTTT.

This clonotype was detected a few times. The V call is TRBV20-1, the J call TRBJ2-7; D not certain. CDR1 is DFQATT and CDR2 is SNEGSKA in the germline V gene (reference sequence). V was cut by 0 bases and J by 3 bases, with 9 bases left in between. CDR3 size: 13 residues. The CDR3 nucleotides read TGCAGTGCTAGAGAGTCCTCTTTCTACGAGCAGTACTTC. It translates to CSARESSFYEQYF.

This clonotype was seen at least ten times. This chain connects TRBV20-1 to TRBJ2-5, with TRBD2 matching 10 bases. The V gene's germline CDR1 is DFQATT and CDR2 SNEGSKA (reference sequence). The CDR3 is 17 residues long. V was pared by 3 bases and J by 2 bases, with 12 bases of the junction left unmatched. The CDR3 DNA follows: TGCAGTGCTAGGGGGGGAGGGATAGCGGGGGGACAAGAGACCCAGTACTTC. It is translated as CSARGGGIAGGQETQYF.

This clonotype was seen only a few times. This chain joins TRBV19 and TRBJ1-5, with TRBD1 matching over 10 bases. This CDR3 is 14 amino acids long. Germline-derived CDR1 and CDR2 are LNHDA and SQIVND (reference sequence). V lost 6 bases and J lost 4; bases outside the gene matches: 3. DNA of the CDR3: TGTGCCAGTAGGGGACAGGGGCCGAATCAGCCCCAGCATTTT. Translation gives CASRGQGPNQPQHF.

The table lists this clonotype with a few counts. The genes are TRBV28 and TRBJ2-7, with D uncertain. Germline V gene lookup returns CDR1 MDHEN and CDR2 SYDVKM. Trimming took off 8 bases at V and 2 bases at J, with 13 bases between the two ends. This CDR3 is built from 13 residues. CDR3 in DNA: TGTGCCAGCGGTCAGGAACCCACCTACGAGCAGTACTTC. This encodes CASGQEPTYEQYF.